This TCR beta chain stems from a study of T cell responses to AZD1222 COVID-19 vaccine. Whole-study findings and limits: Of spike-specific TCRs, nearly half reportedly target regions left unmutated in variants. Baseline seropositivity occurred in only six or seven AZD1222 recipients. Across the whole spike, CD4 TCRs peaked at regions 160-218 and 743-854.

TCRdb's copy holds only in-frame clones and misses some; the assay was immunoSEQ multiplex PCR. The data hold around 97,000 clones, with 91% observed a single time. This clone was observed a few times. Its antigen is currently unknown. The TCR was taken from an adult in good health. The specimen comprised peripheral blood, sampled on day 0 of AZD1222 vaccination.

CDR3 amino acids: CASSANLNTGELFF. CDR3 sequence (DNA): TGTGCCAGCAGCGCCAACTTGAACACCGGGGAGCTGTTTTTT. The chain recombines TRBV9 with TRBJ2-2; no clear D gene. The CDR3 is 14 residues long. CDR1 and CDR2 from the germline V gene are SGDLS and YYNGEE. V was trimmed by 3 bases and J by 1 base, leaving 7 bases between them.